One and the same sample provided the 32 T cell receptor beta chains below, sequenced in a study of glioma-infiltrating T cells. Using RNA template, CDR3s of TCR alpha and beta were amplified with iRepertoire arm-PCR. Each CDR3 protein is one row after TCRdb ran MiXCR on the multiplex PCR reads. Among around 93,000 distinct CDR3 sequences listed, about 37% were seen once. Sequenced input: glioma tissue, nonneoplastic brain tissue, or PBMCs (not recorded which). The receptors were sampled from a human donor with low-grade glioma or glioblastoma, undergoing nonglioma brain surgery, or in good health (not recorded which).

This clonotype was found many times. The rearrangement uses TRBV5-1 and TRBJ2-1; D remains ambiguous. Germline CDR1 SGHRS, CDR2 YFSETQ. Trimming left V 3 bases short and J 5 bases short, with 12 bases between. The CDR3 totals 14 residues. The CDR3, as DNA: TGCGCCAGCAGCTCGTCCCTAAGAGACAATGAGCAGTTCTTC. This translates into CASSSSLRDNEQFF.

This clonotype was counted only a few times. A read error may be the cause here, since a much bigger clone is one base away. This chain connects TRBV6-5 to TRBJ2-1; D possibly corresponds to TRBD2 (6 bases). The germline V gene encodes CDR1 MNHEY and CDR2 SVGAGI. CDR3 length: 13 residues. The V end lost 2 bases, the J end lost 7 bases, and 9 bases lay between the germline ends. The CDR3 nucleotides read TGTGCCAGCAGTTACGCTGGGGGGAATGAGCAGTTCTTC. This sequence encodes CASSYAGGNEQFF.

With regard to this clonotype: A much larger clone differs from this one at a single base, so this may be a read error. This CDR3 is missing its conserved last phenylalanine or tryptophan, likely due to a read error. The CDR3 DNA reads TGTGCCAGCTCAGGGGACAGGGGAAACTATGGCTACACCATC. Translated, it gives CASSGDRGNYGYTI. This chain connects TRBV18 to TRBJ1-2, with TRBD1 matching 10 bases. The CDR3 covers 14 residues. J gave up 2 bases and V 5 bases, and 2 bases lay outside the gene matches. Germline V lookup: CDR1 KGHSH, CDR2 LQKENI.

This clonotype came up many times. CDR3 region: CASSLERSTYEQYF. CDR3 in DNA: TGTGCCAGCAGCTTGGAGAGATCGACGTACGAGCAGTACTTC. This sequence joins TRBV5-4 and TRBJ2-7, with D uncertain. Deletions cut 0 bases from V and 4 bases from J, with 11 bases between. The CDR3 is 14 amino acids. The germline V gene has CDR1 SGHNT and CDR2 YYREEE (reference sequence).

In the case of this clonotype: At one end, the junction sequence differs from germline, possibly due to a read error. The V and J genes are TRBV5-1 and TRBJ2-5; 12 bases agree with TRBD2. In germline, CDR1 is SGHRS, CDR2 YFSETQ. The CDR3 is 17 amino acids. This CDR3 reads CVSSFLAGGINYNEQYF. The CDR3 coding sequence is TGCGTCAGCAGCTTCCTAGCGGGAGGGATAAACTACAATGAGCAGTACTTC. Drawing the rest from reference TRBV5-1 and TRBJ2-5, the complete variable domain is KAGVTQTPRYLIKTRGQQVTLSCSPISGHRSVSWYQQTPGQGLQFLFEYFSETQRNKGNFPGRFSGRQFSNSRSEMNVSTLELGDSALYLCVSSFLAGGINYNEQYFGPGTRLLVL.

This clonotype was detected only once. A much larger clone differs from this one at a single base, so this may be a read error. This chain connects TRBV7-2 to TRBJ2-3, with D perhaps given as TRBD1 or TRBD2 (5 bases each). There are 15 residues in the CDR3. From germline, CDR1 is SGHTA and CDR2 FQGNSA. The CDR3 reads CASSLGLASTDMQYF. In DNA, the CDR3 is TGTGCCAGCAGCTTGGGGCTAGCCTCCACAGATATGCAGTATTTT.

The chain links TRBV2 to TRBJ2-3; TRBD2 aligns across 7 bases. V shed 5 bases and J 6 bases; nucleotides not matched to a gene: 2. This CDR3 is 12 amino acids long. In germline, CDR1 is SNHLY, CDR2 FYNNEI. The CDR3 nucleotides are TGTGCCAGCAGTCCGACTAGCGATACGCAGTATTTT. Translated: CASSPTSDTQYF.

At least ten counts were recorded for this clonotype. The rearrangement links TRBV28 to TRBJ2-1, with no clear D. Germline V gene sequence: CDR1 MDHEN, CDR2 SYDVKM. V dropped 6 bases and J dropped 5 bases, with 14 bases sitting between them. CDR3 length: 14 amino acids. DNA for the CDR3: TGTGCCAGCAGCCTGCCGGACCTACACAATGAGCAGTTCTTC. It specifies CASSLPDLHNEQFF.

Regarding this clonotype: Without the conserved terminal phenylalanine or tryptophan, this CDR3 likely stems from a read error. V and J are TRBV6-6 and TRBJ1-1; D is ambiguous. This CDR3 is 16 amino acids long. Germline V gene data show CDR1 as MNHNY and CDR2 as SVGAGI (reference sequence). Trimming left V 0 bases short and J 0 bases short, with 11 bases between. CDR3 coding DNA: TGTGCCAGCAGTTACTCTTATGGCAGTTTGAACACTGAAGCTTTCATT. As protein: CASSYSYGSLNTEAFI.

This clonotype was observed at least ten times. This sequence joins TRBV24-1 and TRBJ2-7; D gene uncertain. The length of the CDR3 is 13 residues. Trimming took 3 bases from V and 4 from J, leaving 9 bases between them. Per the germline V gene, CDR1 is KGHDR and CDR2 is SFDVKD. The CDR3 reads CATSDGSSYEQYF. The DNA for the CDR3 is TGTGCCACCAGTGATGGATCAAGTTACGAGCAGTACTTC.

Concerning this clonotype itself: An end of the junction does not agree with germline; a read error may underlie this. The V gene is TRBV4-1, the J gene TRBJ1-1; D remains unclear. The CDR3 runs 12 residues. In germline, CDR1 is MGHRA, CDR2 YSYEKL. The chain's CDR3 is CASSLIRTKAFF. For the CDR3, the DNA is TGTGCAAGCAGTTTAATTCGCACTAAAGCTTTCTTT.

V is TRBV12-3 or TRBV12-4 and J is TRBJ2-4; tentative D call: TRBD2 (6 bases). CDR3 length: 13 residues. V lost 0 bases and J lost 8, with 8 bases in between. The CDR3 spells CASSLASGDIQYF. The CDR3 nucleotides are TGTGCCAGCAGTTTAGCTAGCGGCGACATTCAGTACTTC.

This clonotype was observed many times. The chain carries TRBV4-1 and TRBJ1-2, with TRBD1 identical over 7 bases. Germline V gene sequence: CDR1 MGHRA, CDR2 YSYEKL. The junction had 12 bases not matched to a gene; V was cut back by 4 bases and J by 1 base. The CDR3 extends over 17 amino acids. The CDR3 sequence: CASSRPDPRGVNYGYTF. The CDR3 nucleotides are TGCGCCAGCAGCCGTCCTGATCCCAGGGGGGTTAACTATGGCTACACCTTC.

This clonotype was recorded many times. This chain links TRBV7-2 with TRBJ2-1, with TRBD2 identical over 7 bases. J lost 5 bases, V lost 7 bases, and 11 bases had no gene match. Germline CDR1 is SGHTA and CDR2 is FQGNSA. This CDR3 comprises 15 residues. The CDR3, as DNA: TGTGCCAGCACCCTATCTAGCGGAAACCACAATGAGCAGTTCTTC. It specifies CASTLSSGNHNEQFF.

In this sample, this clonotype turned up many times. The chain carries TRBV14 and TRBJ2-5, with a possible D match to TRBD2 (6 bases). The germline V and J ends were trimmed by 4 bases and 4 bases, with 13 bases remaining between them. The CDR3 loop spans 14 amino acids. Germline-derived CDR1 and CDR2 are SGHDN and FVKESK. CDR3: CASSRAGRIETQYF. DNA of the CDR3: TGTGCCAGCAGCCGTGCGGGGCGGATAGAGACCCAGTACTTC.

This clonotype has at least ten counts. The chain joins TRBV3-1 to TRBJ2-5; D call uncertain. The CDR3 totals 15 residues. CDR1 and CDR2 (germline): LGHDT, YNNKEL (reference sequence). Trimming took off 5 bases at V and 5 bases at J, with 18 bases between the two ends. The CDR3 DNA follows: TGTGCCAGCAGCTTAATCAGTGGGTCCAGGGAGACCCAGTACTTC. It specifies CASSLISGSRETQYF.

This clonotype was counted many times. The chain couples TRBV12-3 or TRBV12-4 to TRBJ2-2; a weak D match, TRBD2 (5 bases). Trimming took off 2 bases at V and 6 bases at J, with 10 bases between the two ends. The CDR3 spans 14 residues. CDR3: CASSLQLGPGELFF. In DNA, the CDR3 is TGTGCCAGCAGTTTACAACTAGGACCCGGGGAGCTGTTTTTT.

The chain employs TRBV6-6 and TRBJ2-5, with 7 nucleotides matching TRBD1. The J segment lost 6 bases and the V segment lost 0 bases, leaving 13 bases of the junction unmatched. The CDR3 totals 17 residues. Germline loops: CDR1 MNHNY, CDR2 SVGAGI (reference sequence). The CDR3 DNA reads as TGTGCCAGCAGTTACTCGGCCGGACAGGAAGATCAAAAGACCCAGTACTTC. Residues: CASSYSAGQEDQKTQYF.

This clonotype was observed at least ten times. The chain has TRBV29-1 and TRBJ1-1; D gene unclear. The CDR3 spans 13 residues. V shed 5 bases and J shed 0 bases, with 10 bases lying between them. Germline V gene sequence: CDR1 SQVTM, CDR2 ANQGSEA. The CDR3 reads CSVFLRVNTEAFF. Written as DNA, the CDR3 is TGCAGCGTTTTCCTCAGAGTGAACACTGAAGCTTTCTTT.

The J gene is TRBJ2-3, the V gene TRBV28; weak D call: TRBD2 (6 bases). Trimming took 6 bases from V and 8 from J, leaving 15 bases between them. CDR1 is MDHEN, CDR2 SYDVKM, per germline. The CDR3 totals 13 residues. The CDR3 DNA follows: TGTGCCAGCAGCGTCGGAGGGGCAGGTACGCAGTATTTT. It is translated as CASSVGGAGTQYF.

The chain joins TRBV2 to TRBJ2-3; 11 nucleotides match TRBD1. The J call may not be correct, given that the DNA end is closer to TRBJ2-5. The CDR3 runs to 14 residues. Germline V gene sequence: CDR1 SNHLY, CDR2 FYNNEI. CDR3 region: CASRGQGEDQPQYF. CDR3 coding DNA: TGTGCCAGCAGGGGACAGGGGGAGGATCAGCCCCAGTACTTC.

V is TRBV2 and J is TRBJ1-4; D unclear. Germline CDR1 is SNHLY and CDR2 is FYNNEI. The V end was cut by 7 bases, the J end by 6 bases, with 18 bases between. The CDR3 runs 15 residues. CDR3 residues: CASTPGLVGDEKLFF. The CDR3 DNA reads as TGTGCCAGCACGCCGGGGTTAGTCGGGGATGAAAAACTGTTTTTT. The variable domain in full, completed from reference TRBV2 and TRBJ1-4, reads EPEVTQTPSHQVTQMGQEVILRCVPISNHLYFYWYRQILGQKVEFLVSFYNNEISEKSEIFDDQFSVERPDGSNFTLKIRSTKLEDSAMYFCASTPGLVGDEKLFFGSGTQLSVL.

This clonotype was seen repeatedly, ten times or more. This chain uses TRBV6-7 with TRBJ2-1; D is possibly TRBD1 (5 bases). TRBV6-7 belongs to the ORF category, with a function that is uncertain. The CDR3 covers 19 residues. V dropped 2 bases and J dropped 4 bases, with 24 bases sitting between them. CDR3 amino acids: CASSYPPAGQSPPYNEQFF. CDR3 nucleotides: TGTGCCAGCAGTTACCCCCCGGCAGGGCAAAGCCCCCCATACAATGAGCAGTTCTTC.

The sample holds a few counts of this clonotype. One base away lies a much larger clone, so this may be a sequencing read error. The chain carries TRBV12-3 or TRBV12-4 and TRBJ1-1; TRBD1 matches 8 bases. There are 11 residues in the CDR3. The CDR3 DNA is TGTGCCAGCAGTTTGGACAGGGAAGCTCTCTTT. Amino acids: CASSLDREALF.

The chain uses TRBV6-9 and TRBJ2-3; tentatively, D is TRBD2 (8 bases). V was shortened by 3 bases and J by 0 bases, with 25 bases between the two germline ends. This CDR3 region has 20 residues. Germline values: CDR1 MNHGY, CDR2 SVAAGI. The CDR3 DNA reads TGTGCCAGCAGTTACGCAAGGACAGGCCGACTAGCGCCTAGCACAGATACGCAGTATTTT. It specifies CASSYARTGRLAPSTDTQYF.

This clonotype showed up many times. The chain has TRBV19 and TRBJ1-5, with D possibly TRBD1 on 6 matching bases. Germline CDR1 LNHDA, CDR2 SQIVND (reference sequence). Between the trimmed V and J ends, which lost 9 bases and 7 bases, there was a span of 16 bases. This CDR3 has 13 amino acids. CDR3 nucleotides: TGTGCCAGCGTACAGGGTCTAATGCAGCCCCAGCATTTT. The encoded protein is CASVQGLMQPQHF.

The V call is TRBV4-1, the J call TRBJ1-1, with D uncertain. The CDR3 sequence is 12 residues long. The V end was cut by 1 base, the J end by 5 bases, with 5 bases between. The germline V gene has CDR1 MGHRA and CDR2 YSYEKL. The CDR3 spells CASSQGETEAFF. CDR3 coding DNA: TGCGCCAGCAGCCAAGGGGAGACTGAAGCTTTCTTT.

This clonotype was seen repeatedly, ten times or more. This chain uses TRBV27 with TRBJ1-5, with D perhaps matching TRBD1 (5 bases). The CDR3 consists of 15 residues. The germline CDR1 and CDR2 sequences are MNHEY and SMNVEV (reference sequence). Trimming cost V 3 bases and J 5 bases, with 14 bases left between them. For the CDR3, the DNA is TGTGCCAGCAGTTTTTTTGGGGGGAGCGATCAGCCCCAGCATTTT. Protein product: CASSFFGGSDQPQHF.

This clonotype was counted at least ten times. This chain links TRBV4-2 with TRBJ2-3; 10 nucleotides align to TRBD2. J was trimmed by 5 bases and V by 1 base; bases with no gene match: 6. The CDR3 is 16 amino acids. Germline assignment: CDR1 LGHNA and CDR2 YNFKEQ. CDR3 loop: CASSQGLAGDIDTQYF. The CDR3 DNA reads as TGTGCCAGCAGCCAAGGGCTAGCGGGAGATATAGATACGCAGTATTTT.

As concerns this clonotype: This may stem from a read error, because a much larger clone lies one nucleotide away. V gene TRBV5-1 combines with J gene TRBJ2-3, with 7 bases lining up with TRBD1. The J call may be wrong; the DNA end is better matched by TRBJ1-5. The CDR3 contains 15 residues. The V gene's germline CDR1 is SGHRS and CDR2 YFSETQ. CDR3 in DNA: TGCGCCAGCAGAAGCCGGACAGGCAGCACAGATACGCAGCATTTT. Amino acids: CASRSRTGSTDTQHF.

This clonotype is medium-sized in the sample. J is TRBJ1-1 and V is TRBV27, with D unclear. Trimming cost V 3 bases and J 7 bases, with 6 bases left between them. Germline V gene lookup returns CDR1 MNHEY and CDR2 SMNVEV (reference sequence). The CDR3 covers 11 residues. This CDR3 reads CASSFGSEAFF. Here the CDR3 DNA reads TGTGCCAGCAGTTTCGGGAGTGAAGCTTTCTTT.

This clonotype was seen at least ten times. The chain uses TRBV5-1 and TRBJ1-6; D is possibly TRBD1 (6 bases). CDR3 length: 13 residues. Germline V CDR1 and CDR2: SGHRS, YFSETQ. V was shortened by 2 bases and J by 10 bases, with 10 bases between the two germline ends. CDR3: CASSLPRGSPLHF. The DNA for the CDR3 is TGCGCCAGCAGCTTACCCAGGGGATCACCCCTCCACTTT.